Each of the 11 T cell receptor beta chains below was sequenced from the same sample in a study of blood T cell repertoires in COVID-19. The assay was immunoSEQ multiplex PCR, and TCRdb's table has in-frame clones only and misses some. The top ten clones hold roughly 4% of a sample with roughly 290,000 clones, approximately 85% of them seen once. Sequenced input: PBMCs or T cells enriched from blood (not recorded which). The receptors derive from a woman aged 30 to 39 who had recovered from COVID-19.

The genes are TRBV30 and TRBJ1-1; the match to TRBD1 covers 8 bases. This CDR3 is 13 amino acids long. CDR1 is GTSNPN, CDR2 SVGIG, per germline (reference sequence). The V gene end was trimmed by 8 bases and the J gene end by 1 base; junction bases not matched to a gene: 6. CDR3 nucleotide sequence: TGTGCCGGGGGGACAGGCCGGAACACTGAAGCTTTCTTT. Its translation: CAGGTGRNTEAFF.

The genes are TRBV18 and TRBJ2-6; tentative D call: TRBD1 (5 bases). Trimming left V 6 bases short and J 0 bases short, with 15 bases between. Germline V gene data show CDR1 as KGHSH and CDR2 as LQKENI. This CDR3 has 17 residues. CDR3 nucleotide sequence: TGTGCCAGCTCCGAATGGGGCGGCCACTCTGGGGCCAACGTCCTGACTTTC. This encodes CASSEWGGHSGANVLTF.

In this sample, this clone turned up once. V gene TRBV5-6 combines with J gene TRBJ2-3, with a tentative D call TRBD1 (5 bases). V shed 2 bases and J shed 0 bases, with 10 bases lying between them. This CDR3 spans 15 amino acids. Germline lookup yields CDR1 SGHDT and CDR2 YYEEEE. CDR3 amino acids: CASSLSGASTDTQYF. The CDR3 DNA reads TGTGCCAGCAGCTTAAGTGGGGCCAGCACAGATACGCAGTATTTT.

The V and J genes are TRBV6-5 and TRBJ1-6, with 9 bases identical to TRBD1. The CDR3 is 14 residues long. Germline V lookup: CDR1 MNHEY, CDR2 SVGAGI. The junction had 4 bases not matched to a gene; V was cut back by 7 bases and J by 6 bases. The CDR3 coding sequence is TGTGCCAGCAACCCGGACAGGGGTAATTCACCCCTCCACTTT. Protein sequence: CASNPDRGNSPLHF.

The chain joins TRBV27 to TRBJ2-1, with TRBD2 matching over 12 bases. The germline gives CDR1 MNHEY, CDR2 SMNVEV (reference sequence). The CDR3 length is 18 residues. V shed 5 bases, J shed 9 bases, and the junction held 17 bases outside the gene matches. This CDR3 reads CASSPLVRLAGDSGEQFF. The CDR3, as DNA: TGTGCCAGCAGTCCTCTCGTAAGACTAGCGGGAGATTCGGGTGAGCAGTTCTTC.

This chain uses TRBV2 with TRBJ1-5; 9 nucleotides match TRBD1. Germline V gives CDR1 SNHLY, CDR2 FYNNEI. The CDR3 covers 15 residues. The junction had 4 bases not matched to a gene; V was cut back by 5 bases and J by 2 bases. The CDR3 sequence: CASSLDRGRNQPQHF. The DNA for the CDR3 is TGTGCCAGCAGTCTGGACAGGGGACGCAATCAGCCCCAGCATTTT.

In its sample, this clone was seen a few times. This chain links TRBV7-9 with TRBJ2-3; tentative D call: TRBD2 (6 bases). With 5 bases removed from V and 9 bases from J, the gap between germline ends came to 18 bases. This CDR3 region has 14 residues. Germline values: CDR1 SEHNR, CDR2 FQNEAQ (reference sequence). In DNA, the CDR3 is TGTGCCAGCAGCCCCCGTCGGGGGAGTGAGACGCAGTATTTT. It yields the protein CASSPRRGSETQYF.

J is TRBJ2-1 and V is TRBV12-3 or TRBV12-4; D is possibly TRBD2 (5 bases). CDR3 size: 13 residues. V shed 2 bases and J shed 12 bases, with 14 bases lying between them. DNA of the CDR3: TGTGCCAGCAGTTTACTCGCGGGTCCCGGGCAGTTCTTC. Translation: CASSLLAGPGQFF.

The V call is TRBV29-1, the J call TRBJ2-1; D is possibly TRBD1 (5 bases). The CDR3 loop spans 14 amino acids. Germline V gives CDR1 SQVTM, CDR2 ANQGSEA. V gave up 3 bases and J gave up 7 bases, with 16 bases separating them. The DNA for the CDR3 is TGCAGCGTTGAGGGGATCATCCGGACAAATGAGCAGTTCTTC. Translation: CSVEGIIRTNEQFF.

The DNA for the CDR3 is TGTGCCAGCAGCTTAGACCCAGGGATTAATGAAAAACTGTTTTTT. Its protein product is CASSLDPGINEKLFF. The rearrangement joins TRBV7-9 to TRBJ1-4; D possibly corresponds to TRBD1 (5 bases). The V gene lost 1 base and the J gene lost 4 bases, with 10 bases spanning the gap. Germline CDR1 SEHNR, CDR2 FQNEAQ (reference sequence). The CDR3 is made up of 15 amino acids.

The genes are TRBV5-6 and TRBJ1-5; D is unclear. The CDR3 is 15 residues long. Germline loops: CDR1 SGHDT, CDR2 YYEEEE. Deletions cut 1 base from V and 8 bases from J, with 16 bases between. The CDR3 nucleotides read TGTGCCAGCAGCTTGCTGGCCTCTCAACGGGAGCCCCAGCATTTT. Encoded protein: CASSLLASQREPQHF.